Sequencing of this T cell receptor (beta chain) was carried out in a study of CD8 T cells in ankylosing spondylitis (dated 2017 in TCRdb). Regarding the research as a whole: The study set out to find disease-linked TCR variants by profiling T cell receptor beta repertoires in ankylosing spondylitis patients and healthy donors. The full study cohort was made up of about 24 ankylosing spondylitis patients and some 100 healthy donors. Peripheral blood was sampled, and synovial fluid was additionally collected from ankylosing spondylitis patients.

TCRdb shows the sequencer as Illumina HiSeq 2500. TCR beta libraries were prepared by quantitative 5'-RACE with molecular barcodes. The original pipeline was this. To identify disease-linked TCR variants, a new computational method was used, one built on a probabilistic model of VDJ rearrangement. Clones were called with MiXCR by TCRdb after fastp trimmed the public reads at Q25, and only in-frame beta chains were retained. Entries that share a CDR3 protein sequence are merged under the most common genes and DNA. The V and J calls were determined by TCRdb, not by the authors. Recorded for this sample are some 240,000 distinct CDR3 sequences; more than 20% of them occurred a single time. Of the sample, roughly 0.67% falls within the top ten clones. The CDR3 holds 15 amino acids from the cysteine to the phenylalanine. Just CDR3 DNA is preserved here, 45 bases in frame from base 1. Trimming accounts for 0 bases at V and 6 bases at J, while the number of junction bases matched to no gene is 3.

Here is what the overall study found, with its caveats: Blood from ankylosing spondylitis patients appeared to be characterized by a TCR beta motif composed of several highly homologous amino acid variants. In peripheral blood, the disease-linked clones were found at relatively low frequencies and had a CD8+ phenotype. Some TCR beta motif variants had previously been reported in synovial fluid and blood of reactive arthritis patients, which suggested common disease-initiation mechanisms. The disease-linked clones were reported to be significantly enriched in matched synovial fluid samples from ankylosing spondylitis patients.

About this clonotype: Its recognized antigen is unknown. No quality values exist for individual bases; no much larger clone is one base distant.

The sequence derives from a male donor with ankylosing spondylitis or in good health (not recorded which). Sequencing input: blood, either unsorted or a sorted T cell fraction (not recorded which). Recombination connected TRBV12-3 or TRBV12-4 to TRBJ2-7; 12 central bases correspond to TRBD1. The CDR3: CASSLAGTGGIEQYF. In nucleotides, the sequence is TGTGCCAGCAGTTTAGCCGGGACAGGGGGCATCGAGCAGTACTTC.